This T cell receptor (beta chain) stems from a study of Graves' ophthalmopathy and Graves' hyperthyroidism. Many counts were recorded for this clonotype. The CDR3 has 14 residues. The trim removed 8 bases at V and 5 bases at J, leaving 5 bases unmatched. Germline CDR1 is MNHEY and CDR2 is SVGEGT. Using RNA transcripts, the TCR beta CDR3 regions were amplified. Scientists carried out first-round RT-PCR using HTBI primers and then a second-round multiplex PCR. One entry per CDR3 protein, called by TCRdb with MiXCR from the multiplex PCR reads. The top ten hold 9.1% of the sample, which has under 250,000 distinct CDR3 sequences, approximately 28% seen once.

This receptor was identified in a man between 45 and 60 years old with Graves' ophthalmopathy. Sequenced input: peripheral blood. The chain recombines TRBV6-2 or TRBV6-3 with TRBJ1-6; 8 bases agree with TRBD1. The CDR3: CASGRTGNNSPLHF. CDR3 bases: TGTGCCAGCGGACGGACAGGGAATAATTCACCCCTCCACTTT.